The T cell receptor (beta chain) under discussion was sequenced for a study of blood T cells in healthy people across ages. General study results and limits: Per-million-T-cell TCR beta diversity fell roughly linearly with age.

It was with a sample-barcoded 5' primer and a J-beta primer mix that a second PCR of roughly 7 to 12 cycles was run. MiXCR, applied by TCRdb to the 5' RACE reads, yields one record per CDR3 protein. Of under 2 million distinct CDR3 sequences listed, around 35% are singletons. Concerning this clonotype itself: No antigen is known for it. The junction and the germline gene differ at one end; a read error may be behind it.

Germline V CDR1 and CDR2: DFQATT, SNEGSKA (reference sequence). The CDR3 loop spans 16 amino acids. The sample comprised blood. The V and J genes are TRBV20-1 and TRBJ2-3; the D gene is possibly TRBD2 (6 bases). The clonotype comes from a woman aged 30 to 39 in good health. CDR3 region: CSTSNRLAAYTDTQYF. The DNA for the CDR3 is TGCAGTACTAGCAATAGATTAGCGGCCTACACAGATACGCAGTATTTT.